What follows are 21 T cell receptor beta chains derived from one specimen sequenced in a study of T cells in Graves' hyperthyroidism and ophthalmopathy. Regions amplified from RNA transcripts were the TCR beta CDR3 regions. When the TCR CDR3 underwent first-round RT-PCR, the HTBI primer set was used. TCRdb redid the calling of the multiplex PCR reads with MiXCR, one entry per CDR3 protein. There are about 290,000 distinct CDR3 sequences in the sample; about 14% occur only once, and about 8% lies in the top ten. What was sequenced was blood. These receptors were collected from a woman in her thirties with Graves' hyperthyroidism that later progressed to Graves' ophthalmopathy.

This clonotype was seen once. Being one base from a much bigger clone, this may be a read error. J is TRBJ2-4 and V is TRBV7-9; no reliable D call. This CDR3 is built from 15 residues. Germline loops: CDR1 SEHNR, CDR2 FQNEAQ (reference sequence). Trimming took 2 bases from V and 6 from J, leaving 14 bases between them. Written as DNA, the CDR3 is TGTGCCAGCAGCTTACCAGACCCACGGCCAAACATTCAGTACTTC. Amino acid sequence: CASSLPDPRPNIQYF. Complete variable domain (other parts from reference TRBV7-9 and TRBJ2-4): DTGVSQNPRHKITKRGQNVTFRCDPISEHNRLYWYRQTLGQGPEFLTYFQNEAQLEKSRLLSDRFSAERPKGSFSTLEIQRTEQGDSAMYLCASSLPDPRPNIQYFGAGTRLSVL.

V usage is TRBV20-1 and J usage is TRBJ2-1; D might be TRBD1 (6 bases). Germline lookup yields CDR1 DFQATT and CDR2 SNEGSKA (reference sequence). Trimming stripped 6 bases from V and 3 bases from J, with 24 bases between. The CDR3 totals 17 residues. CDR3 in amino acids: CSAQVTGTARYYNEQFF. The CDR3 region has the DNA TGCAGTGCCCAAGTTACAGGGACCGCCCGGTACTACAATGAGCAGTTCTTC.

This clonotype has only a few counts. CDR3 sequence (DNA): TGTGCCAGCAGTGCAGGGTCGGGCAAAAACATTCAGTACTTC. Translated, it gives CASSAGSGKNIQYF. The chain couples TRBV6-1 to TRBJ2-4, with D tentatively TRBD1 (5 bases). Germline values: CDR1 MNHNS, CDR2 SASEGT. Trimming removed 4 bases at V and 3 bases at J, with 10 bases between. The CDR3 sequence is 14 residues long.

This clonotype was seen many times. V usage is TRBV28 and J usage is TRBJ2-2, with D possibly matching TRBD2 (6 bases). V was cut by 4 bases and J by 2 bases, with 11 bases left in between. The germline V gene encodes CDR1 MDHEN and CDR2 SYDVKM. The CDR3 spans 15 residues. DNA of the CDR3: TGTGCCAGCAGTTACGGAGGGGTAAACACCGGGGAGCTGTTTTTT. Protein sequence: CASSYGGVNTGELFF.

This chain uses TRBV6-2 or TRBV6-3 with TRBJ2-1; 13 bases are a match to TRBD2. The CDR3 runs to 15 residues. Germline assignment: CDR1 MNHEY and CDR2 SVGEGT. J lost 7 bases, V lost 10 bases, and 10 bases had no gene match. The CDR3 spells CATGTSGTWSNEQFF. The CDR3 DNA sequence: TGTGCCACTGGGACTAGCGGGACGTGGAGTAATGAGCAGTTCTTC.

Only a few counts were recorded for this clonotype. This rearrangement joins TRBV24-1 to TRBJ2-3; no clear D. Germline V lookup: CDR1 KGHDR, CDR2 SFDVKD. Trimming stripped 4 bases from V and 5 bases from J, with 6 bases between. This CDR3 contains 12 residues. CDR3 sequence (DNA): TGTGCCACCAGTGACCTCTTAGATACGCAGTATTTT. Translating gives CATSDLLDTQYF.

The rearrangement links TRBV7-9 to TRBJ1-2; D gene ambiguous. Trimming shortened V by 7 bases and J by 5 bases, and 11 bases separated the two germline ends. The CDR3 is 12 amino acids. The germline CDR1 and CDR2 sequences are SEHNR and FQNEAQ (reference sequence). DNA for the CDR3: TGTGCCAGCAAGAGCCAAAATTATGGCTACACCTTC. Protein product: CASKSQNYGYTF.

Many counts were recorded for this clonotype. The chain has TRBV7-7 and TRBJ2-1, with TRBD2 matching 10 bases. Germline loops: CDR1 SSHAT, CDR2 FNYEAQ (reference sequence). The CDR3 length is 15 residues. DNA of the CDR3: TGTGCTAGCTCAAGATCTAGCGGGAGTTCGAATGAGCAGTTCTTC. Translation: CASSRSSGSSNEQFF.

At least ten counts were recorded for this clonotype. This chain connects TRBV7-2 to TRBJ2-1, with 12 bases aligning to TRBD2. V lost 4 bases, J lost 7 bases, and 8 bases stayed unmatched. The CDR3 contains 16 residues. Germline CDR1 reads SGHTA; CDR2 reads FQGNSA. The CDR3 DNA reads TGTGCCAGCAGCTCGACGACTAGCGGGAGAGGTAATGAGCAGTTCTTC. It yields the protein CASSSTTSGRGNEQFF.

The sample holds many counts of this clonotype. CDR3 bases: TGTGCCAGCAGCTTAGAGGCCTTGGGGGAGCAGTTCTTC. Residues: CASSLEALGEQFF. The rearrangement links TRBV7-9 to TRBJ2-1; D is uncertain. CDR1 and CDR2 from the germline V gene are SEHNR and FQNEAQ (reference sequence). V dropped 1 base and J dropped 10 bases, with 11 bases sitting between them. This CDR3 comprises 13 residues.

This clonotype was detected a few times. A much larger clone sits a single nucleotide away, making a read error possible. V is TRBV5-1 and J is TRBJ2-7; unclear D gene. Trimming took off 7 bases at V and 2 bases at J, with 19 bases between the two ends. This CDR3 has 15 residues. Germline lookup yields CDR1 SGHRS and CDR2 YFSETQ. This CDR3 is CASGPAGTPTYEQYF. CDR3 nucleotide sequence: TGCGCCAGCGGCCCTGCCGGAACCCCGACCTACGAGCAGTACTTC. Together with reference TRBV5-1 and TRBJ2-7, the CDR3 gives the full variable domain: KAGVTQTPRYLIKTRGQQVTLSCSPISGHRSVSWYQQTPGQGLQFLFEYFSETQRNKGNFPGRFSGRQFSNSRSEMNVSTLELGDSALYLCASGPAGTPTYEQYFGPGTRLTVT.

This clonotype was recorded many times. V and J are TRBV20-1 and TRBJ2-1; D gene unclear. V lost 6 bases and J 2 bases, leaving 17 bases between the germline ends. CDR1 and CDR2 (germline): DFQATT, SNEGSKA (reference sequence). CDR3 length: 15 residues. In DNA, the CDR3 is TGCAGTGCCCCGGCCGACTCTACCACCTACAATGAGCAGTTCTTC. Translating gives CSAPADSTTYNEQFF.

This clonotype was counted at least ten times. The rearrangement links TRBV18 to TRBJ2-2; the match to TRBD2 covers 11 bases. The germline V gene has CDR1 KGHSH and CDR2 LQKENI. The CDR3 consists of 16 residues. Trimming cost V 4 bases and J 3 bases; bases outside gene matches: 4. CDR3: CASSQLAGAHTGELFF. The DNA of the CDR3 is TGTGCCAGCTCACAACTAGCGGGAGCCCACACCGGGGAGCTGTTTTTT.

This chain uses TRBV30 with TRBJ2-7; D may be TRBD1 (6 bases). The CDR3 is made up of 12 amino acids. Trimming removed 5 bases from V and 1 base from J, with 9 bases in between. Germline V lookup: CDR1 GTSNPN, CDR2 SVGIG (reference sequence). CDR3 DNA sequence: TGTGCCTGGTCCACAGGGTCCTACGAGCAGTACGTC. Residues: CAWSTGSYEQYV.

This clonotype has ten or more counts. The J gene is TRBJ1-1, the V gene TRBV5-1, with TRBD1 as a possible D gene (5 bases). Trimming took off 4 bases at V and 7 bases at J, with 23 bases between the two ends. The CDR3 runs to 16 residues. The germline CDR1 and CDR2 sequences are SGHRS and YFSETQ. CDR3: CASSPSGLSGGGEAFF. The CDR3 DNA follows: TGCGCCAGCAGCCCGTCGGGGCTAAGTGGGGGGGGTGAAGCTTTCTTT. The whole variable domain, filled in from reference TRBV5-1 and TRBJ1-1, reads KAGVTQTPRYLIKTRGQQVTLSCSPISGHRSVSWYQQTPGQGLQFLFEYFSETQRNKGNFPGRFSGRQFSNSRSEMNVSTLELGDSALYLCASSPSGLSGGGEAFFGQGTRLTVV.

The sample holds many counts of this clonotype. This sequence joins TRBV2 and TRBJ2-2; 9 nucleotides line up with TRBD2. Germline values: CDR1 SNHLY, CDR2 FYNNEI. Germline trimming cut 3 bases from V and 4 bases from J; bases unmatched to any gene: 9. This CDR3 has 17 residues. CDR3 sequence (DNA): TGTGCCAGCAGTGACAGGGCGGGAGGGCCGGGCACCGGGGAGCTGTTTTTT. As protein: CASSDRAGGPGTGELFF.

This clonotype was found many times. CDR3 nucleotides: TGTGCCAGCAGGAAGGGGACGACAGGGAGCTCCTATAATTCACCCCTCCACTTT. Translated: CASRKGTTGSSYNSPLHF. The genes are TRBV7-2 and TRBJ1-6; 7 positions match TRBD1. Trimming took 6 bases from V and 0 from J; bases not matched to a gene: 11. Germline V gene sequence: CDR1 SGHTA, CDR2 FQGNSA. The CDR3 covers 18 residues.

There are a few counts of this clonotype. CDR3 bases: TGTGCCAGCAGCTCGATGACATACCGGCCATACTTC. It translates to CASSSMTYRPYF. The chain uses TRBV7-8 and TRBJ2-5, with no clear D. This CDR3 is built from 12 residues. Trimming shortened V by 4 bases and J by 14 bases, and 17 bases separated the two germline ends. Germline CDR1 is SGHVS and CDR2 is FQNEAQ.

V is TRBV6-1 and J is TRBJ1-5; D is possibly TRBD1 (6 bases). Germline V gene lookup returns CDR1 MNHNS and CDR2 SASEGT. This CDR3 spans 13 amino acids. The germline V and J ends were trimmed by 9 bases and 6 bases, with 15 bases remaining between them. CDR3 amino acids: CASAGESGQPQHF. CDR3 nucleotide sequence: TGTGCCAGTGCAGGGGAATCTGGTCAGCCCCAGCATTTT.

Many counts were recorded for this clonotype. The rearrangement uses TRBV28 and TRBJ2-5, with D perhaps assigned TRBD1 or TRBD2 (5 bases each). The CDR3 has 15 amino acids. CDR1 is MDHEN, CDR2 SYDVKM, per germline. The V end was cut by 5 bases, the J end by 0 bases, with 13 bases between. CDR3 nucleotides: TGTGCCAGCAGTCCCGGGACCTCGTACCAAGAGACCCAGTACTTC. It specifies CASSPGTSYQETQYF. The complete variable domain, with remaining parts taken from reference TRBV28 and TRBJ2-5, reads DVKVTQSSRYLVKRTGEKVFLECVQDMDHENMFWYRQDPGLGLRLIYFSYDVKMKEKGDIPEGYSVSREKKERFSLILESASTNQTSMYLCASSPGTSYQETQYFGPGTRLLVL.

This clonotype has ten or more counts. The chain links TRBV30 to TRBJ1-2; D may be TRBD1 (5 bases). The V gene lost 3 bases and the J gene lost 2 bases, with 10 bases spanning the gap. This CDR3 is built from 13 residues. Germline CDR1 GTSNPN, CDR2 SVGIG (reference sequence). The DNA of the CDR3 is TGTGCCTGGAGGGTTGGGACGAACTATGGCTACACCTTC. Translation: CAWRVGTNYGYTF.